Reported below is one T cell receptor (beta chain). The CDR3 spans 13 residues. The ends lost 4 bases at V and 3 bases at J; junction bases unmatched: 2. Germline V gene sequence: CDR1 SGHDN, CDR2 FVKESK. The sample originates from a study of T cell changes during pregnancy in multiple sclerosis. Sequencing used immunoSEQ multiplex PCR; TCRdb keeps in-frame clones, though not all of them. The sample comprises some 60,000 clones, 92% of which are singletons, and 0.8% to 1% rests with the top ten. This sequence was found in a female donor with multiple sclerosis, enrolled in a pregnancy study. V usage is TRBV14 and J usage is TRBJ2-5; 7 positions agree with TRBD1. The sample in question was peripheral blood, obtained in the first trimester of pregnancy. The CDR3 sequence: CASSLGTEETQYF. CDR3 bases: TGTGCCAGCAGCCTCGGGACAGAAGAGACCCAGTACTTC.